This T cell receptor beta chain was recovered during a study of identical twins. Overall study findings and caveats: Fewer insertions characterized abundant cord blood beta clonotypes, whereas memory repertoires showed none. An excess of low generation probability was shown by twin-shared out-of-frame alpha sequences. Analyses of zero insertions could, in part, be confounded by invariant MAIT and iNKT cells.

This clonotype turned up a few times. Its antigen is not known. Using its own MiXCR run on the 5' RACE reads, TCRdb lists one record per CDR3 protein. This table holds some 1,700,000 distinct CDR3 sequences, around 33% found once. CDR1 is SGHTA, CDR2 FQGNSA, per germline. V was clipped by 0 bases and J by 0 bases, with 6 bases between them. The length of the CDR3 is 16 residues. This chain links TRBV7-2 with TRBJ1-6; unclear D gene. This TCR was recovered from a newborn girl in good health. Specimen: cord blood. The CDR3 bases are TGTGCCAGCAGCTTAGCGAGGAGCTCCTATAATTCACCCCTCCACTTT. Translating it yields CASSLARSSYNSPLHF.